These 24 T cell receptor beta chains came from one sample sequenced in a study of regulatory T cells in long-lasting Graves disease. Specified time point: persistent/refractory GD, antithyroid drugs over 5 years with positive TRAb. The TCR library was made from RNA extracted from PBMCs. Libraries of TCR beta came from iRepertoire HTBI primers plus Arm-PCR of CDR3 regions. TCRdb analysed the multiplex PCR reads with MiXCR anew, one entry per CDR3 protein. The table records over 350,000 distinct CDR3 sequences, around 20% of them present only once. The material sequenced was peripheral blood mononuclear cells (PBMCs), taken when the disease was refractory, from a patient treated with antithyroid drugs. These receptors came from a female donor with Graves disease.

There are many counts of this clonotype. The chain is built from TRBV2 and TRBJ2-5; a possible D gene is TRBD1 (6 bases). V lost 1 base, J lost 5 bases, and 20 bases lay in between. Germline CDR1 and CDR2: SNHLY and FYNNEI. The CDR3 contains 17 residues. The CDR3 reads CASSEDLGARSAETQYF. The CDR3 region has the DNA TGTGCCAGCAGTGAAGATTTGGGGGCCCGGTCGGCGGAGACCCAGTACTTC.

CDR3 in DNA: TGCAGTGCTAGGGGATCTAGCAACCACGAGCAGTACTTC. This encodes CSARGSSNHEQYF. This chain connects TRBV20-1 to TRBJ2-7; a possible D gene is TRBD2 (5 bases). Germline V CDR1 and CDR2: DFQATT, SNEGSKA (reference sequence). This CDR3 contains 13 residues. Trimming cost V 3 bases and J 5 bases, with 14 bases left between them.

The chain uses TRBV28 and TRBJ1-5, with D perhaps matching TRBD1 (5 bases). This CDR3 is built from 17 residues. V lost 3 bases to trimming and J lost 4 bases, with 19 bases between them. From germline, CDR1 is MDHEN and CDR2 SYDVKM. The CDR3 DNA is TGTGCCAGCAGTTTGGGGCCCTCGAGGCCCTTAAATCAGCCCCAGCATTTT. Its protein product is CASSLGPSRPLNQPQHF.

This chain connects TRBV19 to TRBJ1-1; TRBD1 aligns across 8 bases. The germline CDR1 and CDR2 sequences are LNHDA and SQIVND (reference sequence). The CDR3 consists of 15 residues. Losses at the gene ends were 2 bases for V and 1 base for J; bases not matched to a gene: 3. Here the CDR3 DNA reads TGTGCCAGTAGTATACCTGGGACAGGGAACACTGAAGCTTTCTTT. Encoded protein: CASSIPGTGNTEAFF.

Ten or more counts support this clonotype. The chain uses TRBV20-1 and TRBJ1-1, with a tentative D call TRBD1 (6 bases). Trimming shortened V by 5 bases and J by 5 bases, and 15 bases separated the two germline ends. Per germline, CDR1 DFQATT and CDR2 SNEGSKA (reference sequence). This CDR3 has 13 amino acids. The CDR3 protein is CSAPRQGRTEAFF. CDR3 in DNA: TGCAGTGCTCCTCGGCAGGGGAGGACTGAAGCTTTCTTT.

V usage is TRBV6-2 or TRBV6-3 and J usage is TRBJ2-2; 7 bases are a match to TRBD1. J gave up 5 bases and V 5 bases, and 5 bases lay outside the gene matches. The CDR3 is 14 residues long. CDR1 is MNHEY and CDR2 is SVGEGT in the germline V gene. CDR3 sequence reads: CASSPDRVTGELFF. Here the CDR3 DNA reads TGTGCCAGCAGTCCTGACAGGGTGACCGGGGAGCTGTTTTTT.

This clonotype was observed many times. The genes are TRBV7-2 and TRBJ1-1; no definite D call. V was cut by 0 bases and J by 11 bases, with 10 bases left in between. The CDR3 sequence is 12 residues long. Germline lookup yields CDR1 SGHTA and CDR2 FQGNSA. The CDR3 is CASSLAQGLAFF. DNA of the CDR3: TGTGCCAGCAGCTTAGCCCAAGGGCTCGCTTTCTTT.

This clonotype has only a few counts. The CDR3 reads CASRTGGVLYEQYF. CDR3 DNA: TGTGCCAGCAGGACGGGAGGGGTGTTGTACGAGCAGTACTTC. The chain combines TRBV28 with TRBJ2-7; TRBD2 agrees at 8 bases. The CDR3 extends over 14 amino acids. Trimming at V came to 6 bases and at J to 4 bases, leaving 8 bases not matched to a gene. CDR1 and CDR2 from the germline V gene are MDHEN and SYDVKM. The full variable domain, with the rest looked up from reference TRBV28 and TRBJ2-7, is DVKVTQSSRYLVKRTGEKVFLECVQDMDHENMFWYRQDPGLGLRLIYFSYDVKMKEKGDIPEGYSVSREKKERFSLILESASTNQTSMYLCASRTGGVLYEQYFGPGTRLTVT.

The chain joins TRBV20-1 to TRBJ1-5; D possibly corresponds to TRBD1 (5 bases). The CDR3 covers 12 residues. Trimming pared 5 bases from V and 11 bases from J, leaving 16 bases between. Germline lookup yields CDR1 DFQATT and CDR2 SNEGSKA (reference sequence). The CDR3: CSAGTLGGTQHF. CDR3 nucleotides: TGCAGTGCTGGGACCCTTGGGGGAACCCAGCATTTT.

In this sample, this clonotype turned up many times. The chain uses TRBV29-1 and TRBJ1-2, with 9 nucleotides matching TRBD1. This CDR3 comprises 11 residues. V was pared by 6 bases and J by 8 bases, with 4 bases of the junction left unmatched. Germline CDR1 SQVTM, CDR2 ANQGSEA. For the CDR3, the DNA is TGCAGCGTACCAACAGGGGGCGGCTACACCTTC. It yields the protein CSVPTGGGYTF. Full variable domain (outside the CDR3, taken from reference TRBV29-1 and TRBJ1-2): SAVISQKPSRDICQRGTSLTIQCQVDSQVTMMFWYRQQPGQSLTLIATANQGSEATYESGFVIDKFPISRPNLTFSTLTVSNMSPEDSSIYLCSVPTGGGYTFGSGTRLTVV.

This clonotype was seen a handful of times. The J gene is TRBJ2-5, the V gene TRBV7-3; maybe TRBD2 (6 bases). V was trimmed by 1 base and J by 2 bases, leaving 17 bases between them. This CDR3 spans 17 amino acids. Germline loops: CDR1 SGHTA, CDR2 FQGTGA. The CDR3 protein is CASSLRTIGRTQETQYF. The CDR3 region has the DNA TGTGCCAGCAGCTTAAGGACTATTGGCAGAACTCAAGAGACCCAGTACTTC.

This clonotype came up a few times. The chain recombines TRBV12-3 or TRBV12-4 with TRBJ2-2, with TRBD1 identical over 7 bases. The CDR3 is 16 residues long. V lost 4 bases, J lost 4 bases, and 9 bases stayed unmatched. The DNA for the CDR3 is TGTGCCAGCAGTTATACTGTCGGGACAGTCACCGGGGAGCTGTTTTTT. Its protein product is CASSYTVGTVTGELFF.

V gene TRBV30 combines with J gene TRBJ1-1; possibly TRBD1 for D (6 bases). CDR1 and CDR2 from the germline V gene are GTSNPN and SVGIG (reference sequence). Trimming cost V 4 bases and J 0 bases, with 9 bases left between them. The CDR3 is 13 residues long. As DNA, the CDR3 is TGTGCCTGGACCGGACAGATGAACACTGAAGCTTTCTTT. Protein: CAWTGQMNTEAFF.

The chain uses TRBV30 and TRBJ1-1, with TRBD1 as a possible D gene (6 bases). CDR1 and CDR2 from the germline V gene are GTSNPN and SVGIG (reference sequence). The length of the CDR3 is 14 residues. With 4 bases removed from V and 0 bases from J, the gap between germline ends came to 12 bases. The CDR3 is CAWNGGAVNTEAFF. CDR3 in DNA: TGTGCCTGGAACGGGGGGGCTGTGAACACTGAAGCTTTCTTT.

This clonotype came up many times. The J gene is TRBJ2-5, the V gene TRBV11-2, with D maybe TRBD1 (5 bases). The CDR3 spans 14 residues. Germline V CDR1 and CDR2: SGHAT, FQNNGV. Trimming took off 0 bases at V and 5 bases at J, with 10 bases between the two ends. CDR3 amino acids: CASSLERGAETQYF. The CDR3, as DNA: TGTGCCAGCAGCTTAGAAAGGGGCGCGGAGACCCAGTACTTC.

With regard to this clonotype: One end of the junction does not line up with germline, which may come from a read error. The chain uses TRBV6-1 and TRBJ2-7; 8 bases fit TRBD2. This CDR3 contains 13 residues. Germline V gene lookup returns CDR1 MNHNS and CDR2 SASEGT. The CDR3 DNA follows: TGTGCCAGCAGAGTAGCGGGATCCTTCGAGCAGTACTTC. Its translation is CASRVAGSFEQYF.

This clonotype was found many times. This chain uses TRBV19 with TRBJ1-5, with TRBD1 matching over 7 bases. Germline V gives CDR1 LNHDA, CDR2 SQIVND (reference sequence). The junction had 8 bases not matched to a gene; V was cut back by 6 bases and J by 6 bases. This CDR3 spans 14 amino acids. The CDR3, as DNA: TGTGCCAGTAGCAGAGGGACAGTGGGTCAGCCCCAGCATTTT. It specifies CASSRGTVGQPQHF.

In its sample, this clonotype was seen many times. J is TRBJ1-6 and V is TRBV2; 8 nucleotides match TRBD1. CDR1 SNHLY and CDR2 FYNNEI come from the germline V gene. The junction had 6 bases not matched to a gene; V was cut back by 10 bases and J by 13 bases. CDR3 length equals 11 residues. The CDR3 loop is CATERTGPLHF. DNA for the CDR3: TGTGCCACAGAAAGGACAGGGCCCCTCCACTTT.

This clonotype was seen at least ten times. The genes are TRBV29-1 and TRBJ1-1, with a tentative D call TRBD1 (5 bases). Germline loops: CDR1 SQVTM, CDR2 ANQGSEA. Deletions cut 6 bases from V and 1 base from J, with 12 bases between. CDR3 length equals 13 residues. The CDR3 here is CSVSTDPNTEAFF. The CDR3 DNA follows: TGCAGCGTCTCGACAGATCCGAACACTGAAGCTTTCTTT.

The chain carries TRBV4-1 and TRBJ1-4; D gene uncertain. The CDR3 is made up of 14 amino acids. Germline lookup yields CDR1 MGHRA and CDR2 YSYEKL. With 5 bases removed from V and 5 bases from J, the gap between germline ends came to 12 bases. CDR3 protein: CASSALLGNEKLFF. The CDR3 DNA follows: TGCGCCAGCAGCGCGCTCCTCGGCAATGAAAAACTGTTTTTT.

This clonotype was counted only a few times. The chain links TRBV5-5 to TRBJ2-7, with TRBD1 matching over 10 bases. Per the germline V gene, CDR1 is SGHKS and CDR2 is YYEKEE (reference sequence). Trimming cost V 4 bases and J 6 bases; bases outside gene matches: 7. The CDR3 has 14 amino acids. The CDR3 bases are TGTGCCAGCAGCCGGTTGGGGGACAGGGGCGAGCAGTACTTC. This gives the protein CASSRLGDRGEQYF.

This clonotype was observed a handful of times. V gene TRBV10-3 combines with J gene TRBJ1-2, with D hard to call. This CDR3 has 15 residues. Trimming shortened V by 3 bases and J by 5 bases, and 16 bases separated the two germline ends. The V gene's germline CDR1 is ENHRY and CDR2 SYGVKD. CDR3 region: CAISEPGAGGYGYTF. The CDR3 coding sequence is TGTGCCATCAGTGAACCGGGAGCCGGAGGGTATGGCTACACCTTC.

This clonotype was counted many times. V gene TRBV12-3 or TRBV12-4 combines with J gene TRBJ2-5; D could derive from TRBD1 or TRBD2 (5 bases each). Trimming stripped 5 bases from V and 5 bases from J, with 15 bases between. The CDR3 loop spans 14 amino acids. This CDR3 reads CASSLLKGSETQYF. The DNA of the CDR3 is TGTGCCAGCAGTCTTCTGAAGGGGAGCGAGACCCAGTACTTC.

This clonotype was picked up a small number of times. The chain carries TRBV7-2 and TRBJ2-3; perhaps TRBD2 as D (6 bases). Germline CDR1 and CDR2: SGHTA and FQGNSA. V shed 4 bases and J shed 1 base, with 15 bases lying between them. There are 16 residues in the CDR3. CDR3 sequence (DNA): TGTGCCAGCAGCTCGGAGGGGCTAGTCGGCACAGATACGCAGTATTTT. Translated, it gives CASSSEGLVGTDTQYF.